A selection of T cell receptor beta chains follows, all from one sample in a study of pediatric ulcerative colitis. Here immunoSEQ multiplex PCR was the method, and the copy in TCRdb shows in-frame clones only, minus some. The sample includes more than 50,000 clones, about 90% of them seen just once. Material: blood. Every receptor here comes from a boy aged 5-17 years who was a control in a study of pediatric ulcerative colitis. The CDR3 runs from the conserved cysteine through the conserved F or W. The D gene is left open where the match is weak. Clone size, where shown, is once, few, many, or a class for clones that have expanded.

d_call,clone_size,v_call,j_call,cdr3_nt,cdr3_aa
.,.,TRBV6-4,TRBJ2-1,TGTGCCAGCACGGCCGGGGAGGAGGGAGGAAATGAGCAGTTCTTC,CASTAGEEGGNEQFF
TRBD1,.,TRBV6-6,TRBJ1-5,TGTGCCAGCAGGACTGGACAGGGGTGGCAGCCCCAGCATTTT,CASRTGQGWQPQHF
.,.,TRBV28,TRBJ1-1,TGTGCCAGCAGTCCGAACAGGGTTGTTAACACTGAAGCTTTCTTT,CASSPNRVVNTEAFF
TRBD1,.,TRBV6-1,TRBJ1-6,TGTGCCAGCAGATTGACAGGGCGGAATTCACCCCTCCACTTT,CASRLTGRNSPLHF
.,.,TRBV29-1,TRBJ2-3,TGCAGCGTTGGGGCCCTGTCATATACGCAGTATTTT,CSVGALSYTQYF
.,.,TRBV5-4,TRBJ1-2,TGTGCCAGCCGGGGGGGGACAACTAACTATGGCTACACCTTC,CASRGGTTNYGYTF
TRBD2,.,TRBV27,TRBJ2-1,TGTGCCAGCAGTTTATCGGGGCGGGAGGACTACAATGAGCAGTTCTTC,CASSLSGREDYNEQFF
.,.,TRBV4-2,TRBJ2-1,TGTGCCAGCAGCCAAGAGTCAAGGGCAGGCAATGAGCAGTTCTTC,CASSQESRAGNEQFF
.,.,TRBV10-3,TRBJ2-1,TGTGCCATCAGTGGGGGCAGGGCTCCGAGCTCCTACAATGAGCAGTTCTTC,CAISGGRAPSSYNEQFF
TRBD1,.,TRBV19,TRBJ1-4,TGTGCCAGTAGTATAAGGACAGGGGCTTGGGATGAAAAACTGTTTTTT,CASSIRTGAWDEKLFF
TRBD2,.,TRBV7-3,TRBJ2-1,TGTGCCAGCAGCGCTAGCGGGACTCACAATGAGCAGTTCTTC,CASSASGTHNEQFF
TRBD1,.,TRBV7-2,TRBJ1-5,TGTGCCAGCAGCCAAGGGGGCTCGTATCAGCCCCAGCATTTT,CASSQGGSYQPQHF
TRBD1,.,TRBV28,TRBJ2-7,TGTGCCAGCAGTTTTACAGGGGGATCCTACGAGCAGTACTTC,CASSFTGGSYEQYF
TRBD2,.,TRBV7-9,TRBJ2-7,TGTGCCAGCAGCTTCAGCGGGACTCGAGCCTACGAGCAGTACTTC,CASSFSGTRAYEQYF
.,.,TRBV5-8,TRBJ1-1,TGTGCCAGCAGCTTCCTGGAAAGCCTAGGCTTGAACACTGAAGCTTTCTTT,CASSFLESLGLNTEAFF
TRBD2,.,TRBV11-2,TRBJ2-1,TGTGCCAGCAGCTTAACTAGCGGGAACCTCGATGAGCAGTTCTTC,CASSLTSGNLDEQFF
.,.,TRBV25-1,TRBJ1-5,TGTGCCAGCAGTAAGGACAGCGAGAGCAATCAGCCCCAGCATTTT,CASSKDSESNQPQHF
.,.,TRBV29-1,TRBJ1-3,TGCAGCGTTGTGAGCTTCGGCGGACTCGCTGGAAACACCATATATTTT,CSVVSFGGLAGNTIYF
TRBD1,.,TRBV11-2,TRBJ2-6,TGTGCCAGCAGCCCACGAAACCGGGACAGCCAGTCTGGGGCCAACGTCCTGACTTTC,CASSPRNRDSQSGANVLTF
.,.,TRBV6-5,TRBJ2-1,TGTGCCAGCAGTCCAGGGCCGAATAACAATGAGCAGTTCTTC,CASSPGPNNNEQFF
TRBD1,.,TRBV5-6,TRBJ1-5,TGTGCCAGCAGCTTGTCCATGCCCGGGACAGGGTACCGCAATCAGCCCCAGCATTTT,CASSLSMPGTGYRNQPQHF
.,few,TRBV5-4,TRBJ1-2,TGTGCCAGCAGCTTAGGCAGGGAGGACTATGGCTACACCTTC,CASSLGREDYGYTF
TRBD1,.,TRBV7-2,TRBJ1-3,TGTGCCAGCAGCGCAGACAGGGGAGGAAACACCATATATTTT,CASSADRGGNTIYF
TRBD1,once,TRBV10-1,TRBJ2-7,TGCGCCAGCAGTCGGGACAGGGGGCAACTCGAGCAGTACTTC,CASSRDRGQLEQYF
.,.,TRBV28,TRBJ1-1,TGTGCCAGCAGACGGGACATAGTAATCATGAACACTGAAGCTTTCTTT,CASRRDIVIMNTEAFF
.,once,TRBV27,TRBJ1-2,TGTGCCAGCAGTTATCTTCCAGGGTACTATGGCTACACCTTC,CASSYLPGYYGYTF
.,once,TRBV7-9,TRBJ2-1,TGTGCCAGCAGCTCCCGTTTGAATGAGCAGTTCTTC,CASSSRLNEQFF
.,.,TRBV5-6,TRBJ1-2,TGTGCCAGCAGCCTCGACAGCTATGGCTACACCTTC,CASSLDSYGYTF
.,.,TRBV6-1,TRBJ2-3,TGTGCCAGCAGTGAAATTCCCCGGGTCTCGGGAGATACGCAGTATTTT,CASSEIPRVSGDTQYF
.,.,TRBV19,TRBJ1-2,TGTGCCAGTAGTATGTGGGGGAGAAACTATGGCTACACCTTC,CASSMWGRNYGYTF
TRBD1,.,TRBV6-5,TRBJ2-7,TGTGCCAGCAGTTGGGACAGTTTTCCCTACGAGCAGTACTTC,CASSWDSFPYEQYF
.,.,TRBV19,TRBJ2-7,TGTGCCAGTAGTCCATCCGGGACTTCTACCTACGAGCAGTACTTC,CASSPSGTSTYEQYF
.,.,TRBV10-2,TRBJ2-5,TGCGCCAGCCCCCGGGGGGCCGGAGGCCCGGAGACCCAGTACTTC,CASPRGAGGPETQYF
TRBD2,.,TRBV19,TRBJ2-2,TGTGCCAGTAGTATAGACTATTTGGGCGGGGGGCCCGACACCGGGGAGCTGTTTTTT,CASSIDYLGGGPDTGELFF
.,.,TRBV27,TRBJ1-2,TGTGCCAGCCGCCACATCTATGGCTACACCTTC,CASRHIYGYTF
.,.,TRBV7-2,TRBJ2-5,TGTGCCAGCAGCTTAGAGGAGGGCCGATTGGAGACCCAGTACTTC,CASSLEEGRLETQYF
.,.,TRBV5-1,TRBJ2-3,TGCGCCAGCAGCCCGCTCCGGTTGGATACGCAGTATTTT,CASSPLRLDTQYF
.,.,TRBV25-1,TRBJ2-7,TGTGCCAGCAGTCCTCTGGACAGCTCCTACGAGCAGTACTTC,CASSPLDSSYEQYF
.,.,TRBV5-6,TRBJ1-6,TGTGCCAGCAGCTTGGAGGCCAATTCACCCCTCCACTTT,CASSLEANSPLHF
TRBD2,.,TRBV13,TRBJ2-1,TGTGCCAGCAGCCAGGGACTAGCGGGGAATGAGCAGTTCTTC,CASSQGLAGNEQFF
.,.,TRBV2,TRBJ1-2,TGTGCCAGCAGTGGCTCGTTGGGGGGCGGGGGTTGGGACTATGGCTACACCTTC,CASSGSLGGGGWDYGYTF
TRBD1,.,TRBV5-6,TRBJ2-7,TGTGCCAGCAGTTTCACAGGGGACTACGAGCAGTACTTC,CASSFTGDYEQYF
.,once,TRBV15,TRBJ1-1,TGTGCCACCAGCAGAGTATGGGACACTGAAGCTTTCTTT,CATSRVWDTEAFF
TRBD2,.,TRBV19,TRBJ2-5,TGTGCCAGTAGTCCTCCGCCACAGGGACTAGCGGGAGGCAAAGAGACCCAGTACTTC,CASSPPPQGLAGGKETQYF
TRBD1,few,TRBV19,TRBJ1-6,TGTGCCAGTAGTCTTAAGGGACAGGCTAATTCACCCCTCCACTTT,CASSLKGQANSPLHF
TRBD2,.,TRBV6-6,TRBJ2-5,TGTGCCAGCAGTCGGGCTAGCGGGACTTCACAAGAGACCCAGTACTTC,CASSRASGTSQETQYF
TRBD1,.,TRBV4-1,TRBJ1-4,TGCGCCAGCAGCCAACCCGGGACAGGACATGAAAAACTGTTTTTT,CASSQPGTGHEKLFF
.,once,TRBV19,TRBJ1-5,TGTGCCAGTAGTAGAGCCGGGACATGGAGCAATCAGCCCCAGCATTTT,CASSRAGTWSNQPQHF